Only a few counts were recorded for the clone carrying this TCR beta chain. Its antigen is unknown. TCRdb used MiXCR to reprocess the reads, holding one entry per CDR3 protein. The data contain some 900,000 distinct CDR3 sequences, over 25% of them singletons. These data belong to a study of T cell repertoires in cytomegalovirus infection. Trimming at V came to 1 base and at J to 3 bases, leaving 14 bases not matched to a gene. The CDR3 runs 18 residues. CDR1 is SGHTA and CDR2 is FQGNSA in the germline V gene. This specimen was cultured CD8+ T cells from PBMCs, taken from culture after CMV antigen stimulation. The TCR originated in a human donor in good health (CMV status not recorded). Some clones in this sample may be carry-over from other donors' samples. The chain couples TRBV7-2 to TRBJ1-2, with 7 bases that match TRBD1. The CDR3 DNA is TGTGCCAGCAGCTTAGAATTTAGGAGGGGGCAGGAAGACTATGGCTACACCTTC. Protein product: CASSLEFRRGQEDYGYTF.